What follows describes a single T cell receptor beta chain. In the study's own analysis: From reference gene primer amplification, estimates of nucleated cell counts were derived. TCRdb's copy holds only in-frame clones and misses some; the assay was immunoSEQ multiplex PCR. V and J calls and clone size are copied from that table; D and trimming were computed from the DNA. The table lists 150,000 to 200,000 clones, around 73% of them singletons. This entry belongs to a study of blood T cell repertoires in COVID-19. Trimming removed 5 bases at V and 8 bases at J, with 21 bases between. In germline, CDR1 is SGHTA, CDR2 FQGNSA. The CDR3 runs to 16 residues. Cohort assignment relied on participant-reported clinical history. Recovered status applied to Cohort 3 donors who had two consecutive negative PCRs. It also applied to those with clearance or with symptom resolution.

The chain couples TRBV7-2 to TRBJ1-4; weak D call: TRBD1 (6 bases). This clonotype was obtained from a woman between 50 and 59 years old who had recovered from COVID-19. The sequencing input was PBMCs or T cells enriched from blood (not recorded which). CDR3 sequence: CASSQTWGGAYEKLFF. DNA for the CDR3: TGTGCCAGCAGCCAAACGTGGGGGGGGGCTTACGAAAAACTGTTTTTT.